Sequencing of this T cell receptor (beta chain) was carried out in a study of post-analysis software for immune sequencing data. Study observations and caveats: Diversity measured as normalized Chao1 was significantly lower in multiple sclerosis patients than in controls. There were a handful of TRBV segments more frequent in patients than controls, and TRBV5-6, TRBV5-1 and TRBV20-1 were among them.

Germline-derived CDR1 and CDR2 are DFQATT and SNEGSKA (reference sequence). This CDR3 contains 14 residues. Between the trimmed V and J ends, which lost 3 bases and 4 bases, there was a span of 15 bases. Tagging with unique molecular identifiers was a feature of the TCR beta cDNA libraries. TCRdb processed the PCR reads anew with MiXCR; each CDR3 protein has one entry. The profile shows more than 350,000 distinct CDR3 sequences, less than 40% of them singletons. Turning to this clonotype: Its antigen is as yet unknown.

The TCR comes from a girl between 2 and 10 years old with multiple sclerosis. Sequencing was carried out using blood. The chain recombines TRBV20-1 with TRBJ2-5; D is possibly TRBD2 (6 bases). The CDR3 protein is CSASPRGRRETQYF. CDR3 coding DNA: TGCAGTGCTAGCCCGCGTGGGAGGCGAGAGACCCAGTACTTC.